This T cell receptor (beta chain) is from a study of PD-1 blockade in classical Hodgkin lymphoma. Clones were sequenced by immunoSEQ multiplex PCR, and TCRdb holds only the in-frame ones, with some missing. The sample yields 20,000 to 25,000 clones, roughly 72% seen once. The CDR3 contains 12 residues. V was pared by 6 bases and J by 0 bases, with 6 bases between. CDR1 and CDR2 (germline): MNHEY, SMNVEV (reference sequence). The patients all showed relapse after autologous stem cell transplantation, while their brentuximab vedotin exposure varied. Complete response, partial response or progressive disease were the best responses.

Sequencing used peripheral blood mononuclear cells (PBMCs), obtained at baseline. The V call is TRBV27, the J call TRBJ2-7; no reliable D call. The source of this sequence is a human donor with classical Hodgkin lymphoma. The DNA of the CDR3 is TGTGCCAGCAGAACAAGCTCCTACGAGCAGTACTTC. This codes for CASRTSSYEQYF.